These T cell receptor beta chains were read from a single sample in a study of sequential checkpoint blockade in melanoma. Repertoires were generated with immunoSEQ multiplex PCR, while TCRdb's copy carries only in-frame clones and drops some. Here the sample spans about 38,000 clones, around nine tenths being singletons. This material consisted of CD8+ T cells sorted from blood (inferred from file names), taken from a patient given nivolumab and ipilimumab in sequence. These receptor sequences come from a human donor with melanoma. Each CDR3 is given with its conserved first and last residue. A D gene is named only where the DNA matches it firmly. Clone sizes are given selectively: once, few, many, or a class where the clone is expanded.

V	D	size	J	CDR3	DNA
TRBV6-1	TRBD2	-	TRBJ2-1	CASSGPGTSGDPGFF	TGTGCCAGCAGTGGACCCGGGACTAGCGGGGACCCGGGGTTCTTC
TRBV27	TRBD2	-	TRBJ2-3	CASSLGGGWDTQYF	TGTGCCAGCAGTTTAGGCGGGGGGTGGGATACGCAGTATTTT
TRBV27	-	-	TRBJ2-6	CASSLSTFGANVLTF	TGTGCCAGCAGTTTATCGACTTTTGGGGCCAACGTCCTGACTTTC
TRBV10-2	-	-	TRBJ2-1	CAGSRQTSYNEQFF	TGCGCCGGCAGCCGACAGACCTCCTACAATGAGCAGTTCTTC
TRBV7-9	-	-	TRBJ2-1	CASSLALSEQFF	TGTGCCAGCAGCTTAGCACTATCCGAGCAGTTCTTC
TRBV6-4	TRBD1	few	TRBJ2-1	CASGPTGEVNEQFF	TGTGCCAGCGGACCGACAGGGGAGGTCAATGAGCAGTTCTTC
TRBV7-7	-	-	TRBJ2-7	CASSSRDSPYEQYF	TGTGCCAGCAGCTCCCGGGACTCACCCTACGAGCAGTACTTC
TRBV27	-	-	TRBJ2-7	CASSLLGGTVHEQYF	TGTGCCAGCAGTTTACTGGGCGGGACGGTTCACGAGCAGTACTTC
TRBV7-3	TRBD1	few	TRBJ2-5	CASSPIGGQETQYF	TGTGCCAGCAGCCCCATAGGGGGACAGGAGACCCAGTACTTC
TRBV9	-	-	TRBJ2-1	CASSVETSLDEQFF	TGTGCCAGCAGCGTAGAGACTAGTCTGGATGAGCAGTTCTTC
TRBV11-2	-	-	TRBJ2-7	CASSLAYSVYEQYF	TGTGCCAGCAGCTTAGCTTACTCGGTCTACGAGCAGTACTTC
TRBV7-6	-	-	TRBJ2-1	CASSLGGGQFF	TGTGCCAGCAGCTTAGGGGGCGGGCAGTTCTTC
TRBV27	-	-	TRBJ2-6	CASSLRVTDIPWGGANVLTF	TGTGCCAGCAGTTTACGGGTGACAGACATACCCTGGGGAGGGGCCAACGTCCTGACTTTC
TRBV28	TRBD2	once	TRBJ2-1	CASSLALAGAGDEQFF	TGTGCCAGCAGTTTAGCTCTAGCGGGAGCCGGCGATGAGCAGTTCTTC
TRBV27	-	-	TRBJ2-5	CASSLTKWETQYF	TGTGCCAGCAGTTTAACTAAGTGGGAGACCCAGTACTTC
TRBV11-3	-	-	TRBJ2-6	CASSSYPPGGANVLTF	TGTGCCAGCAGCTCTTACCCCCCGGGTGGGGCCAACGTCCTGACTTTC
TRBV27	-	once	TRBJ1-1	CASSRAKEVTEAFF	TGTGCCAGCTCCCGGGCCAAGGAGGTGACTGAAGCTTTCTTT
TRBV5-1	TRBD1	-	TRBJ1-3	CASSNGQGDSGNTIYF	TGCGCCAGCAGCAACGGACAGGGTGACTCTGGAAACACCATATATTTT
TRBV7-6	TRBD1	once	TRBJ2-5	CASSLAWQGVKETQYF	TGTGCCAGCAGCTTAGCGTGGCAGGGGGTAAAAGAGACCCAGTACTTC
TRBV6-1	-	-	TRBJ1-5	CASSEWAGRVDQPQHF	TGTGCCAGCAGTGAATGGGCAGGGAGGGTGGATCAGCCCCAGCATTTT
TRBV28	-	-	TRBJ2-2	CASSLKQNTGELFF	TGTGCCAGCAGTTTAAAGCAGAACACCGGGGAGCTGTTTTTT
TRBV27	TRBD2	-	TRBJ2-5	CASSLTLAGGKTQYF	TGTGCCAGCAGTTTAACACTAGCGGGAGGAAAGACCCAGTACTTC
TRBV4-1	TRBD1	-	TRBJ2-2	CASSQFDRGYVDGELFF	TGCGCCAGCAGCCAATTCGACAGGGGGTATGTTGACGGGGAGCTGTTTTTT
TRBV11-2	TRBD2	once	TRBJ2-1	CASSLDLAGGSDEQFF	TGTGCCAGCAGCTTAGATCTAGCGGGAGGTAGTGATGAGCAGTTCTTC
TRBV29-1	TRBD2	-	TRBJ2-7	CSVEDREDSYEQYF	TGCAGCGTTGAAGATCGGGAGGACTCCTACGAGCAGTACTTC
TRBV28	-	-	TRBJ1-5	CASSFRVGHQPQHF	TGTGCCAGCAGTTTCCGGGTGGGGCATCAGCCCCAGCATTTT
TRBV19	TRBD2	-	TRBJ2-1	CASSHAGGYNEQFF	TGTGCCAGTTCCCATGCGGGGGGTTACAATGAGCAGTTCTTC
TRBV27	TRBD1	-	TRBJ2-1	CASSLVTGGSYNEQFF	TGTGCCAGCAGTTTAGTCACAGGGGGATCCTACAATGAGCAGTTCTTC
TRBV6-1	-	-	TRBJ2-7	CASSERSSGAYEQYF	TGTGCCAGCAGTGAACGATCCAGCGGAGCCTACGAGCAGTACTTC
TRBV5-6	TRBD1	-	TRBJ1-1	CASSLVVVREGANTEAFF	TGTGCCAGCAGCTTGGTGGTAGTCCGGGAGGGGGCGAACACTGAAGCTTTCTTT
TRBV5-4	-	-	TRBJ2-7	CASSRRDSGAYEQYF	TGTGCCAGCAGCCGCCGGGATAGCGGAGCCTACGAGCAGTACTTC